This T cell receptor (beta chain) was identified in a study of CD8+CD57+ T cells in acquired aplastic anemia. Study context: The sorted CD4+ and CD8+ cells yielded an average around 3.2 ug of DNA.

This clonotype occurred a few times. Patients who underwent sequencing had shown CD8+CD57+ cell expansion by flow cytometry. The enrolled patients all had severe acquired aplastic anemia. TCR beta VDJ and CDR3 profiling used genomic DNA as template. A single record per CDR3 protein comes from TCRdb applying MiXCR to the reads. The data hold 200,000 to 250,000 distinct CDR3 sequences, with around three fifths observed a single time. The CDR3 spans 12 residues. Germline V gene sequence: CDR1 KGHDR, CDR2 SFDVKD. Trimming left V 5 bases short and J 4 bases short, with 6 bases between. The chain uses TRBV24-1 and TRBJ2-3; D is undetermined. Sample: sorted CD4+, CD8+, or CD8+CD57+ T cells (not recorded which) from PBMCs. The sequence came from a human donor with aplastic anemia. CDR3 sequence (DNA): TGTGCCACCAGTGGAGACGCAGATACGCAGTATTTT. Translated: CATSGDADTQYF.